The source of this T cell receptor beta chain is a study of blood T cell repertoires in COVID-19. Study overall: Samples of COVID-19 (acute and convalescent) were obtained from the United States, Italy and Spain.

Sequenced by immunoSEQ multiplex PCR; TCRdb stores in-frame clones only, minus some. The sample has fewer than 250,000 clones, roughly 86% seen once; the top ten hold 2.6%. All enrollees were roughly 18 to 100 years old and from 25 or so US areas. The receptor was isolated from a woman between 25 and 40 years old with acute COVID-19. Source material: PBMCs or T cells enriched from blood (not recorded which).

CDR3 nucleotide sequence: TGCGCCAGCAGCTTGGCGGGTCGGGGCTCCTACGAGCAGTACTTC. Its protein product is CASSLAGRGSYEQYF. This rearrangement joins TRBV5-1 to TRBJ2-7, with TRBD2 as a possible D gene (5 bases). This CDR3 contains 15 residues. Trimming took off 0 bases at V and 0 bases at J, with 10 bases between the two ends. The germline V gene has CDR1 SGHRS and CDR2 YFSETQ.